The sequence of this TCR beta chain was determined in a study of a mutant IDH1 vaccine in newly diagnosed glioma. Study-level background: Vaccines were first given 4-6 weeks after radiotherapy alone, or with temozolomide cycles. Patients got radiotherapy, temozolomide, or both beforehand, and most got both. V12 took place at week 35, and V13 at week 47.

The V end lost 11 bases, the J end lost 2 bases, and 16 bases lay between the germline ends. This CDR3 has 14 residues. Germline V lookup: CDR1 MNHNY, CDR2 SVGAGI (reference sequence). Time point meaning: week 35, safety follow-up. Each vaccine dose was 300 ug of mutant IDH1 20-mer peptide, with topical imiquimod. As regards this clone: Its antigen is not known.

Study-level points and caveats: Pseudoprogression seemed unlinked to shifts in top peripheral T cell clonotypes.

The protocol was immunoSEQ multiplex PCR, while the TCRdb copy is restricted to in-frame clones and leaves out a portion. The sample includes about 54,000 clones, about 85% of them seen just once. This TCR came from a woman between 18 and 29 years old with glioma. The chain joins TRBV6-6 to TRBJ2-1; perhaps TRBD1 as D (5 bases). Sequences were derived from PBMCs, sampled from a glioma patient whose treatment included an IDH1 peptide vaccine. The CDR3 DNA follows: TGTGCCGTCCCAGGGAAGGGCGCCTACAATGAGCAGTTCTTC. This codes for CAVPGKGAYNEQFF.